The rows below give T cell receptor beta chains drawn from one sample of a study of blood T cell repertoires in COVID-19. The protocol was immunoSEQ multiplex PCR, while the TCRdb copy is restricted to in-frame clones and leaves out a portion. Of 300,000 to 350,000 clones in the sample, roughly nine tenths were seen once. The sample consisted of peripheral blood. The source is a woman in her twenties or thirties with COVID-19, enrolled during active disease. Each CDR3 is given with its conserved first and last residue. A D gene is named only where the DNA matches it firmly. Size is omitted from some rows. Given values are once, few, many or a class for expanded clones.

j_call	clone_size	d_call	v_call	cdr3_nt	cdr3_aa
TRBJ1-5	NA	NA	TRBV6-2/TRBV6-3	TGTGCCAGCAGCCAGGACATCGGGAATCAGCCCCAGCATTTT	CASSQDIGNQPQHF
TRBJ1-1	NA	TRBD1	TRBV10-1	TGCGCCAGCAGCGGAACAGGGGGAAAGGAAGCTTTCTTT	CASSGTGGKEAFF
TRBJ2-7	NA	NA	TRBV6-5	TGTGCCAGCAGTCTCCCCAAGACTAGCTCCTACGAGCAGTACTTC	CASSLPKTSSYEQYF
TRBJ2-7	NA	NA	TRBV11-1	TGTGCCAGCAGCTTTAGTGGGCCCTACGAGCAGTACTTC	CASSFSGPYEQYF
TRBJ2-1	NA	NA	TRBV18	TGTGCCAGCTCACCGGTAATTCATAGGGGAAGCTACAATGAGCAGTTCTTC	CASSPVIHRGSYNEQFF
TRBJ2-1	NA	NA	TRBV5-1	TGCGCCAGCAGTATCGGGAGCGCCTACAATGAGCAGTTCTTC	CASSIGSAYNEQFF
TRBJ1-5	NA	NA	TRBV4-1	TGCGCCAGCAGCCAAGATCTAGTGGGGCCCCAGCATTTT	CASSQDLVGPQHF
TRBJ1-1	NA	NA	TRBV11-3	TGTGCCAGCAGCTTAGCCAGTTGGAACACTGAAGCTTTCTTT	CASSLASWNTEAFF
TRBJ2-1	NA	TRBD1	TRBV2	TGTGCCAGCAGACCCACAGGGGATGAGCAGTTCTTC	CASRPTGDEQFF
TRBJ1-2	NA	TRBD1	TRBV3-1/TRBV3-2	TGTGCCAGCAGCCATCGGGACAGGGGGTATGGCTACACCTTC	CASSHRDRGYGYTF
TRBJ2-1	NA	NA	TRBV12-5	TGTGCTAGTGGTTTGGGCGGAGGTTACAATGAGCAGTTCTTC	CASGLGGGYNEQFF
TRBJ1-2	NA	TRBD1	TRBV11-2	TGTGCCAGCAGCTCTTCGGACAGGGGTGACTATGGCTACACCTTC	CASSSSDRGDYGYTF
TRBJ1-3	NA	TRBD1	TRBV30	TGTGCCTGGACCGCGGACAGGGTTATTAACACCATATATTTT	CAWTADRVINTIYF
TRBJ2-5	NA	TRBD2	TRBV24-1	TGTGCCACCAGTGATTTGGGGACTAGCGGCAAGCAGGAGACCCAGTACTTC	CATSDLGTSGKQETQYF
TRBJ1-1	NA	NA	TRBV4-1	TGCGCCAGCAGCCAACCTGCCGAGATGAACACTGAAGCTTTCTTT	CASSQPAEMNTEAFF
TRBJ2-1	NA	TRBD2	TRBV13	TGTGCCAGCAGCCCCCCCTTAGCGGGAGGGCCGATGAATGAGCAGTTCTTC	CASSPPLAGGPMNEQFF
TRBJ2-2	NA	NA	TRBV5-4	TGTGCCAGCAGCTTGGAACGGAGCACCGGGGAGCTGTTTTTT	CASSLERSTGELFF
TRBJ1-4	once	NA	TRBV6-5	TGTGCCAGCATCCCCGGACAGTCTAGGGGTGAAAAACTGTTTTTT	CASIPGQSRGEKLFF
TRBJ1-2	NA	TRBD1	TRBV5-4	TGTGCCAGCACCCCCCGACCGGGACAGGGGGCTCTTAACTATGGCTACACCTTC	CASTPRPGQGALNYGYTF
TRBJ2-1	NA	NA	TRBV7-9	TGTGCCAGCAGCTTAGGTGGGACAAATGAGCAGTTCTTC	CASSLGGTNEQFF
TRBJ2-1	NA	NA	TRBV3-1/TRBV3-2	TGTGCCAGCAGGGGGGTATTGGGGACTGGGAACTACAATGAGCAGTTCTTC	CASRGVLGTGNYNEQFF
TRBJ2-1	NA	TRBD2	TRBV20-1	TGCAGTGCTAGTGGGGCTGCTAGCGGGAGGTCCGATTACAATGAGCAGTTCTTC	CSASGAASGRSDYNEQFF
TRBJ1-2	once	NA	TRBV10-3	TGTGCCATCAGTGACCCCCGGAACAGGAGATTCTATGGCTACACCTTC	CAISDPRNRRFYGYTF
TRBJ2-6	NA	NA	TRBV5-4	TGTGCCAGCAGCGAAATTAGTAATGCTGGGGCCAACGTCCTGACTTTC	CASSEISNAGANVLTF
TRBJ1-2	NA	TRBD1	TRBV30	TGTGCCTGGGCTTGGGGGACAGTCACATATGGCTACACCTTC	CAWAWGTVTYGYTF
TRBJ1-6	NA	NA	TRBV6-5	TGTGCCAGCACCCCGCGAGCCCAATCACCCCTCCACTTT	CASTPRAQSPLHF
TRBJ1-2	NA	NA	TRBV11-2	TGTGCCAGCAGCTTAGGTTCGGAGTCTGCTGGCTACACCTTC	CASSLGSESAGYTF
TRBJ2-3	NA	NA	TRBV28	TGTGCCAGCAGTTTAGGTGCCTCGAGAGATACGCAGTATTTT	CASSLGASRDTQYF
TRBJ2-3	once	TRBD2	TRBV13	TGTGCCAGCAGCGCACAGACTAGCGGGGACACAGATACGCAGTATTTT	CASSAQTSGDTDTQYF
TRBJ1-3	few	NA	TRBV5-1	TGCGCCAGCAGCTCAGGGGAAACTGGAAACACCATATATTTT	CASSSGETGNTIYF
TRBJ2-7	NA	NA	TRBV18	TGTGCCAGCTCACCACCGGGCCAGGGCTCCTACGAGCAGTACTTC	CASSPPGQGSYEQYF
TRBJ2-3	NA	TRBD2	TRBV12-5	TGTGCTAGTGGTTTTAGACCACGCGGCCCATATGAGCGGGAGTTTACAGATACGCAGTATTTT	CASGFRPRGPYEREFTDTQYF
TRBJ2-7	NA	TRBD2	TRBV19	TGTGCCAGTAGTACCGACGGGACTAGCGGGAGGGCCAAACTTTACGAGCAGTACTTC	CASSTDGTSGRAKLYEQYF
TRBJ1-2	NA	NA	TRBV25-1	TGTGCCAGCAGTGAACCCCTTAACTATGGCTACACCTTC	CASSEPLNYGYTF
TRBJ2-1	NA	NA	TRBV27	TGTGCCAGTAGCCCGGGTAGCCCAGAGCAGTTCTTC	CASSPGSPEQFF
TRBJ2-3	NA	NA	TRBV5-1	TGCGCCAGCAGCCCGGGACTCCACGGGGATACGCAGTATTTT	CASSPGLHGDTQYF
TRBJ1-1	NA	TRBD1	TRBV2	TGTGCCAGCATGAGGGGACAGGGGGCCACTGAAGCTTTCTTT	CASMRGQGATEAFF
TRBJ2-1	NA	TRBD1	TRBV11-3	TGTGCCAGCAGCCTACAGGGGCGCTACAATGAGCAGTTCTTC	CASSLQGRYNEQFF
TRBJ2-1	once	TRBD1	TRBV18	TGTGCCAGCTCACTCGGGACAGGGCGAAATGAGCAGTTCTTC	CASSLGTGRNEQFF
TRBJ1-3	NA	NA	TRBV21-1	TGTGCCAGCAGCAAAGTAACAGGGGGCAGTGGAAACACCATATATTTT	CASSKVTGGSGNTIYF
TRBJ1-2	NA	NA	TRBV12-1	TGTGCCATTCAGGGTCCCCTGAACCCTGGCTACACCTTC	CAIQGPLNPGYTF
TRBJ2-7	once	NA	TRBV6-6	TGTGCCAGCAGTTCGACTGTTTCCGAGCAGTACTTC	CASSSTVSEQYF
TRBJ1-4	NA	TRBD1	TRBV19	TGTGCCGCATGCGGACAGGGAGGGGAAAAACTGTTTTTT	CAACGQGGEKLFF
TRBJ2-2	NA	TRBD2	TRBV5-1	TGCGCCAGCAGCTTGGAGGGCGGGGCGGGAGCCGGCACCGGGGAGCTGTTTTTT	CASSLEGGAGAGTGELFF
TRBJ2-3	once	TRBD2	TRBV2	TGTGCCAGCAGTGAACTGACTAGCGGGAGTATTGATACGCAGTATTTT	CASSELTSGSIDTQYF
TRBJ1-1	NA	NA	TRBV5-8	TGTGCCAGCAGCACGAGACAGACGGGGAACACTGAAGCTTTCTTT	CASSTRQTGNTEAFF
TRBJ1-1	NA	NA	TRBV5-1	TGCGCCAGCAGTTGGGGACAAAAAGGAGGTGAAGCTTTCTTT	CASSWGQKGGEAFF
TRBJ2-7	NA	NA	TRBV3-1/TRBV3-2	TGTGCCAGCAGCCACGGAGGGGTGGGCCTCTACGAGCAGTACTTC	CASSHGGVGLYEQYF
TRBJ1-5	NA	NA	TRBV27	TGTGCCAGCAGTTTATTGGGGCCCAATCAGCCCCAGCATTTT	CASSLLGPNQPQHF
TRBJ2-5	NA	TRBD2	TRBV6-6	TGTGCCAGCAGTTACGTAGGGAGGGCCGGTCAAGAGACCCAGTACTTC	CASSYVGRAGQETQYF
TRBJ2-7	NA	NA	TRBV3-1/TRBV3-2	TGTGCCAGCAGCCAAGATCGCGGATTTCTTCAGTACTTC	CASSQDRGFLQYF
TRBJ2-2	many	NA	TRBV4-2	TGTGCCAGCAGCCAAGATTCTAGCTTTAACACCGGGGAGCTGTTTTTT	CASSQDSSFNTGELFF
TRBJ2-1	NA	TRBD2	TRBV5-4	TGTGCCAGCAGCCTCGATCTAGCGGGCTCCTCGTACAATGAGCAGTTCTTC	CASSLDLAGSSYNEQFF
TRBJ2-7	once	TRBD1	TRBV4-1	TGCGCCAGCAGCCAGGGACAGGGGGCCTACGAGCAGTACTTC	CASSQGQGAYEQYF